The text below deals with one TCR beta chain. The antigen remains undetermined. This entry comes from a study of T cell responses to AZD1222 COVID-19 vaccine. The table came from immunoSEQ multiplex PCR; TCRdb's copy has only in-frame clones and leaves some out. The sample consists of approximately 170,000 clones, 88% of them appearing once. Overall study results and limits: Reports indicate that nearly half of spike-specific TCRs are directed at unmutated variant regions. Baseline serology detected seropositivity in only six AZD1222 recipients.

Per germline, CDR1 KGHSH and CDR2 LQKENI. V was clipped by 4 bases and J by 8 bases, with 14 bases between them. This CDR3 comprises 13 residues. The sample in question was peripheral blood, obtained 28 days after the second AZD1222 dose. This clonotype originated in an adult who received the AZD1222 COVID-19 vaccine. The rearrangement uses TRBV18 and TRBJ1-1; no definite D call. In nucleotides, the CDR3 is TGTGCCAGCTCACGTGAGGAATACGCCGAAGCTTTCTTT. It specifies CASSREEYAEAFF.